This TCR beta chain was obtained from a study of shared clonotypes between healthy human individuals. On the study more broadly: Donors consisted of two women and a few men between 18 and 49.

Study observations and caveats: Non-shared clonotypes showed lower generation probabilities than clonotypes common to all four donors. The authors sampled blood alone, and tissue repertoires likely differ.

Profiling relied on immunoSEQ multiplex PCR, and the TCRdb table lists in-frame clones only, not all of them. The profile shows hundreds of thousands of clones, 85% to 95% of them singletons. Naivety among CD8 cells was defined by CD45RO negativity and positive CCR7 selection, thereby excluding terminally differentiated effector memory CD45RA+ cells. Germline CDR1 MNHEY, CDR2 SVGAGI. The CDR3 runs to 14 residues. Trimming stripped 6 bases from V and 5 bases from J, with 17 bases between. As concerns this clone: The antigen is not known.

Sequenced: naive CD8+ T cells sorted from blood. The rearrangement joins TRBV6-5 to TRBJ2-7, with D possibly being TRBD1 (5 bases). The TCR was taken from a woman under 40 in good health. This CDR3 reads CASRDQGSLDEQYF. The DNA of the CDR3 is TGTGCCAGCAGGGACCAGGGAAGCCTGGACGAGCAGTACTTC.